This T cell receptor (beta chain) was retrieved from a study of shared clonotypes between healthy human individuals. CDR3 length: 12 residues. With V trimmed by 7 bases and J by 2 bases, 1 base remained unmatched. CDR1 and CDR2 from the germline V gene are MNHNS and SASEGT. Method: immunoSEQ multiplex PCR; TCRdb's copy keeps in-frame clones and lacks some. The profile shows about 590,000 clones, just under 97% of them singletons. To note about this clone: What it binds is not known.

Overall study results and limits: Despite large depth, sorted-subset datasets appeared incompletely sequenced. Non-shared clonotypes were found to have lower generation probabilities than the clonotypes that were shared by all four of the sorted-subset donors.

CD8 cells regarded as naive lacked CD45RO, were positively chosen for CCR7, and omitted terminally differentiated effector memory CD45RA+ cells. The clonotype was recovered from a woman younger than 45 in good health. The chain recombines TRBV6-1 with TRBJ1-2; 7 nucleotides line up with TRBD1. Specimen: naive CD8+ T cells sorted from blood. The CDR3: CASKDRNYGYTF. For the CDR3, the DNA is TGTGCCAGCAAGGACAGGAACTATGGCTACACCTTC.